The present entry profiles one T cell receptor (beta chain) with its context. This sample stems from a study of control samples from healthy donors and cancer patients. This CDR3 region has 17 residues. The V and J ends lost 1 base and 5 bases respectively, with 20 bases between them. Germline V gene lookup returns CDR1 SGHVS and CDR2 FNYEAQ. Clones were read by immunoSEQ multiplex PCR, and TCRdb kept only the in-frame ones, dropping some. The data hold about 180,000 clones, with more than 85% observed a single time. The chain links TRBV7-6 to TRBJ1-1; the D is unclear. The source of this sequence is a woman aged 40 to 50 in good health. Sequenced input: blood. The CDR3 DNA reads TGTGCCAGCAGCTTAGAGGCCCCCCCTTGGGCAAATACTGAAGCTTTCTTT. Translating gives CASSLEAPPWANTEAFF.